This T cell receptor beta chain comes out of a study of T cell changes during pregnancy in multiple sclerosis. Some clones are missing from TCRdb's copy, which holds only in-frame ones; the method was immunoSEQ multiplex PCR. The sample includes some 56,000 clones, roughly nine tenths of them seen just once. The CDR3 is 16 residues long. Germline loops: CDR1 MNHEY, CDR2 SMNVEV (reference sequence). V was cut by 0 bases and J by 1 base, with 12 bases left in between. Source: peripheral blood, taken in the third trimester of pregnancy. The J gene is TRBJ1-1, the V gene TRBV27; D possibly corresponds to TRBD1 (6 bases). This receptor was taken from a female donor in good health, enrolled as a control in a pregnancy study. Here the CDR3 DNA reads TGTGCCAGCAGTTTATCACGGGACATATGGAACACTGAAGCTTTCTTT. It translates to CASSLSRDIWNTEAFF.